This T cell receptor beta chain originates from a study of blood T cells in healthy people across ages. Next came a second PCR, run for roughly 6 to 11 cycles, which used a sample-barcoded 5' primer along with a J-beta primer mix. MiXCR was run by TCRdb on the 5' RACE reads, yielding one entry per CDR3 protein. The sample includes 1 million or so distinct CDR3 sequences, 20% to 25% of them seen just once. This clonotype was counted only a few times. The germline V gene encodes CDR1 MNHEY and CDR2 SVGAGI. The CDR3 is made up of 15 amino acids. V gave up 7 bases and J gave up 1 base, with 14 bases separating them. A further study also used this sample, focusing on T cells of mothers and their children.

The specimen sequenced was blood. The clonotype originates from a girl aged 2 to 9 in good health. The chain is built from TRBV6-5 and TRBJ2-1; D gene uncertain. The CDR3 DNA follows: TGTGCCAGCACGAAACTTGGCAAGTCCTACAATGAGCAGTTCTTC. This gives the protein CASTKLGKSYNEQFF.